The T cell receptor beta chain described here comes from a study of T cell changes during pregnancy in multiple sclerosis. CDR1 is SEHNR, CDR2 FQNEAQ, per germline (reference sequence). Between the trimmed V and J ends, which lost 3 bases and 3 bases, there was a span of 12 bases. CDR3 length: 14 amino acids. Only in-frame clones appear in the TCRdb table, and some are missing; sequencing was by immunoSEQ multiplex PCR. This sample yields some 28,000 clones, of which about 93% are seen a single time; around 0.39% belongs to the top ten. This specimen consisted of CD4+ T cells from peripheral blood mononuclear cells, obtained after pregnancy. The receptor was derived from a female donor with multiple sclerosis, enrolled in a pregnancy study. V usage is TRBV7-9 and J usage is TRBJ2-7; D call uncertain. As DNA, the CDR3 is TGTGCCAGCAGCTTTGGCGGATCCTACTACGAGCAGTACTTC. It specifies CASSFGGSYYEQYF.